This T cell receptor (beta chain) was identified during a study of T-cell reconstitution after alpha-beta-depleted transplantation in children. This clonotype has more than one count but fewer than ten. Preparation of the TCRbeta library involved a method that used unique molecular identifiers. Via MiXCR, TCRdb re-called the PCR reads, giving one row per CDR3 protein. Here the sample spans some 590,000 distinct CDR3 sequences, 8% to 11% being singletons. The CDR3 is 18 residues long. Per the germline V gene, CDR1 is SGHAT and CDR2 is FQDESV (reference sequence). The ends lost 5 bases at V and 2 bases at J; junction bases unmatched: 12.

The sequencing used PBMCs from the stem cell graft donor, collected from the stem cell graft. The sequence derives from a human donor who donated a stem cell graft to a child with acute myeloid leukemia. The V and J genes are TRBV11-1 and TRBJ2-3, with 11 bases fitting TRBD2. The CDR3 reads CASSGAAGLAGNTDTQYF. The CDR3 region has the DNA TGTGCCAGCAGCGGCGCCGCCGGACTAGCGGGTAACACAGATACGCAGTATTTT.